These 18 T cell receptor beta chains were all obtained from the same sample, sequenced in a study of OX40 agonist ivuxolimab in advanced cancers. Data came from immunoSEQ multiplex PCR; TCRdb stores just in-frame clones and leaves some out. The sample yields under 150,000 clones, 93% seen once. The sample consisted of CD4+ or CD8+ T cells sorted from blood, taken in a trial of the OX40 agonist ivuxolimab. The source is an adult with an advanced solid tumor such as melanoma, head and neck, liver or kidney cancer.

This sequence joins TRBV7-2 and TRBJ2-1; no firm D call. The CDR3 is 14 amino acids. V was shortened by 0 bases and J by 4 bases, with 7 bases between the two germline ends. Germline V gene data show CDR1 as SGHTA and CDR2 as FQGNSA. DNA for the CDR3: TGTGCCAGCAGCTTAGCGAGTCCTTACAATGAGCAGTTCTTC. Amino acid sequence: CASSLASPYNEQFF.

The gene calls are TRBV5-1 and TRBJ2-5; 8 nucleotides line up with TRBD1. V dropped 4 bases and J dropped 4; count of bases not matched to a gene: 9. The CDR3 totals 15 residues. The germline gives CDR1 SGHRS, CDR2 YFSETQ. CDR3 nucleotide sequence: TGCGCCAGCAGCCGCCCGACAGGGGAGATAGAGACCCAGTACTTC. Protein product: CASSRPTGEIETQYF. The variable domain in full, completed from reference TRBV5-1 and TRBJ2-5, reads KAGVTQTPRYLIKTRGQQVTLSCSPISGHRSVSWYQQTPGQGLQFLFEYFSETQRNKGNFPGRFSGRQFSNSRSEMNVSTLELGDSALYLCASSRPTGEIETQYFGPGTRLLVL.

The chain is built from TRBV11-2 and TRBJ2-7; 8 bases map to TRBD1. The ends lost 0 bases at V and 1 base at J; junction bases unmatched: 2. This CDR3 spans 15 amino acids. From germline, CDR1 is SGHAT and CDR2 FQNNGV. The CDR3 DNA reads TGTGCCAGCAGCTTAGAGGGACAGGCTTCCTACGAGCAGTACTTC. The encoded protein is CASSLEGQASYEQYF. The entire variable domain, with the rest obtained from reference TRBV11-2 and TRBJ2-7, is as follows: EAGVAQSPRYKIIEKRQSVAFWCNPISGHATLYWYQQILGQGPKLLIQFQNNGVVDDSQLPKDRFSAERLKGVDSTLKIQPAKLEDSAVYLCASSLEGQASYEQYFGPGTRLTVT.

J is TRBJ1-4 and V is TRBV9; a possible D gene is TRBD1 (6 bases). The germline CDR1 and CDR2 sequences are SGDLS and YYNGEE. V dropped 2 bases and J dropped 0 bases, with 11 bases sitting between them. The CDR3 is made up of 16 amino acids. The CDR3 nucleotides are TGTGCCAGCAGCGTCAGTCAGGGGACAACTAATGAAAAACTGTTTTTT. It translates to CASSVSQGTTNEKLFF.

This clone has a handful of counts. V gene TRBV6-8 combines with J gene TRBJ1-1, with D unresolved. V was clipped by 6 bases and J by 5 bases, with 7 bases between them. CDR1 MNHGY and CDR2 SAAAGT come from the germline V gene. CDR3 length equals 11 residues. CDR3 DNA sequence: TGTGCCAGCAGAAGAGGGACTGAAGCTTTCTTT. It yields the protein CASRRGTEAFF.

This chain links TRBV5-4 with TRBJ1-2; a possible D gene is TRBD1 (6 bases). The CDR3 is made up of 15 amino acids. V lost 0 bases and J lost 4, with 13 bases in between. Germline V gene lookup returns CDR1 SGHNT and CDR2 YYREEE (reference sequence). CDR3 sequence (DNA): TGTGCCAGCAGCTTGGACCCTAAGACAGGCTATGGCTACACCTTC. Residues: CASSLDPKTGYGYTF.

V and J are TRBV2 and TRBJ2-5, with D hard to call. The germline V gene encodes CDR1 SNHLY and CDR2 FYNNEI. The ends were cut back, 10 bases at V and 2 bases at J, with 11 bases in the middle. The CDR3 contains 12 residues. The CDR3 DNA follows: TGTGCCACCAGGTACGGGCAAGAGACCCAGTACTTC. It yields the protein CATRYGQETQYF.

V is TRBV28 and J is TRBJ1-5; D may be TRBD1 (5 bases). The germline V gene encodes CDR1 MDHEN and CDR2 SYDVKM. Trimming left V 8 bases short and J 3 bases short, with 17 bases between. There are 15 residues in the CDR3. In nucleotides, the CDR3 is TGTGCCAGCGCCAAGCCGGGGCAGGCCAATCAGCCCCAGCATTTT. This translates into CASAKPGQANQPQHF.

This clone appeared a few times. The chain carries TRBV5-1 and TRBJ2-3; 9 bases agree with TRBD2. Germline CDR1 is SGHRS and CDR2 is YFSETQ. V trimming: 4 bases; J trimming: 5 bases; junction bases outside the gene matches: 5. This CDR3 is built from 14 residues. The CDR3 bases are TGCGCCAGCAGCCCGGGACTAGCAATAGATACGCAGTATTTT. Translated, it gives CASSPGLAIDTQYF.

The CDR3 DNA sequence: TGTGCCAGCAGCTTTGGGACTAGAGCAGATACGCAGTATTTT. Translation: CASSFGTRADTQYF. The chain joins TRBV7-3 to TRBJ2-3, with 8 bases lining up with TRBD2. Germline values: CDR1 SGHTA, CDR2 FQGTGA. The J segment lost 4 bases and the V segment lost 3 bases, leaving 3 bases of the junction unmatched. The CDR3 consists of 14 residues. The whole variable domain, filled in from reference TRBV7-3 and TRBJ2-3, reads GAGVSQTPSNKVTEKGKYVELRCDPISGHTALYWYRQSLGQGPEFLIYFQGTGAADDSGLPNDRFFAVRPEGSVSTLKIQRTERGDSAVYLCASSFGTRADTQYFGPGTRLTVL.

This chain connects TRBV7-6 to TRBJ1-2; 7 nucleotides line up with TRBD1. The CDR3 runs to 14 residues. With V trimmed by 5 bases and J by 3 bases, 6 bases remained unmatched. Germline values: CDR1 SGHVS, CDR2 FNYEAQ. The CDR3 here is CASSPRQGDYGYTF. The CDR3, as DNA: TGTGCCAGCAGCCCCCGACAGGGCGACTATGGCTACACCTTC.

The V call is TRBV28, the J call TRBJ1-4; D call uncertain. The germline V and J ends were trimmed by 6 bases and 6 bases, with 8 bases remaining between them. Germline values: CDR1 MDHEN, CDR2 SYDVKM. The CDR3 has 12 amino acids. The CDR3 sequence: CASSREDEKLFF. The CDR3 nucleotides read TGTGCCAGCAGCCGCGAGGATGAAAAACTGTTTTTT.

To note about this clone: Other DNA sequences in the sample encode the same CDR3. The CDR3, as DNA: TGCGCCAGCAGCTCCACGTCCTACGAGCAGTACTTC. Its translation: CASSSTSYEQYF. The rearrangement uses TRBV5-1 and TRBJ2-7; no definite D call. Trimming pared 3 bases from V and 1 base from J, leaving 5 bases between. Germline V gene lookup returns CDR1 SGHRS and CDR2 YFSETQ. CDR3 size: 12 residues.

The rearrangement links TRBV6-1 to TRBJ1-1; no firm D call. The germline gives CDR1 MNHNS, CDR2 SASEGT. The CDR3 is 13 amino acids. Trimming removed 7 bases from V and 11 bases from J, with 20 bases in between. The CDR3 protein is CASNPSHLGGAFF. The CDR3 DNA follows: TGTGCCAGCAATCCGAGTCACCTCGGCGGGGCTTTCTTT.

The chain employs TRBV7-9 and TRBJ1-5, with no clear D. The CDR3 spans 14 residues. CDR1 and CDR2 from the germline V gene are SEHNR and FQNEAQ (reference sequence). The V end was cut by 5 bases, the J end by 0 bases, with 8 bases between. Written as DNA, the CDR3 is TGTGCCAGCAGCCAGGAGAATAGCAATCAGCCCCAGCATTTT. It translates to CASSQENSNQPQHF.

V is TRBV7-9 and J is TRBJ1-2; possible D gene TRBD1, 6 bases. The CDR3 covers 14 residues. Germline V gives CDR1 SEHNR, CDR2 FQNEAQ (reference sequence). V shed 4 bases and J shed 8 bases, with 17 bases lying between them. The CDR3 sequence is CASSSYRVSGGYTF. The CDR3 DNA reads as TGTGCCAGCAGCTCCTACAGGGTATCGGGGGGCTACACCTTC.

This sequence joins TRBV28 and TRBJ2-7; D is uncertain. V was cut by 7 bases and J by 9 bases, with 13 bases left in between. Germline CDR1 MDHEN, CDR2 SYDVKM. There are 11 residues in the CDR3. The DNA for the CDR3 is TGTGCCAGCAAAGGGTGGATAGGGCAGTACTTC. Translating it yields CASKGWIGQYF.

This clone was observed a few times. V gene TRBV5-4 combines with J gene TRBJ2-7; 11 bases line up with TRBD2. V shed 4 bases and J 2 bases; nucleotides not matched to a gene: 11. Germline V gene data show CDR1 as SGHNT and CDR2 as YYREEE (reference sequence). The CDR3 runs to 17 residues. The CDR3, as DNA: TGTGCCAGCAGCCCAGGGGCTAGCGGGGGGTTAACCTACGAGCAGTACTTC. Protein: CASSPGASGGLTYEQYF.